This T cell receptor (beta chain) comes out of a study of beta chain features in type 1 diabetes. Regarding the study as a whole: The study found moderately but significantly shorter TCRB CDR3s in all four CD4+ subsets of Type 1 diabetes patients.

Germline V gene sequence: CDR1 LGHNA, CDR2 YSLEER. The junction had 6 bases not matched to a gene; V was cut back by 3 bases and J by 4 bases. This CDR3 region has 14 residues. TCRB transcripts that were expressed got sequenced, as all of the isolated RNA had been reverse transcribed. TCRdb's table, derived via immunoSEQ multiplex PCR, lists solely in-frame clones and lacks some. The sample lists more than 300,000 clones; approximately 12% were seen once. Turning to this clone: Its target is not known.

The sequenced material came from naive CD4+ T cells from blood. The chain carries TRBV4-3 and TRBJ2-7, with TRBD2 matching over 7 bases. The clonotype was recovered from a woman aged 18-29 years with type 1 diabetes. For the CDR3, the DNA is TGCGCCAGCAGCCAGAGAGCGGGGAGGTACGAGCAGTACTTC. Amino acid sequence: CASSQRAGRYEQYF.